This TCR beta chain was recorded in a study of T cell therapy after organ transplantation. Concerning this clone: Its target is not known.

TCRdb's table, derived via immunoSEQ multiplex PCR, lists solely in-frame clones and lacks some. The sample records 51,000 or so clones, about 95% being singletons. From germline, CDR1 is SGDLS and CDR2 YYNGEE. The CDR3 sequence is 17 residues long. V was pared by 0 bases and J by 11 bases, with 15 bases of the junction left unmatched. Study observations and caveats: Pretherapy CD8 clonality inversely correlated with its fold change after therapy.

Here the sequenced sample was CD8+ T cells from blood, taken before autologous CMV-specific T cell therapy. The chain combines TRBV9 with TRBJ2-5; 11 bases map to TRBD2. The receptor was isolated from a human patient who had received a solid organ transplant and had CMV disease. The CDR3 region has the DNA TGTGCCAGCAGCGTAGGGCTAGCGGGGGGCCTCGGCCCTCAGCAGTACTTC. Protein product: CASSVGLAGGLGPQQYF.